The entry below describes one T cell receptor (beta chain). This specimen belongs to a study of blood T cell repertoires in COVID-19. Study-wide background: Both acute and convalescent COVID-19 samples were obtained from the United States, Italy and Spain.

As originally analysed: Amplification of reference gene primers provided the estimated nucleated cell counts. The assay was immunoSEQ multiplex PCR, and TCRdb's table has in-frame clones only and misses some. The DNA was the basis for D and trimming; V, J and clone size are from that table. The repertoire has 150,000 to 200,000 clones, roughly 86% of them found once; the top ten carry under 3%. V was cut by 4 bases and J by 2 bases, with 12 bases left in between. This CDR3 contains 13 residues. Per germline, CDR1 SQVTM and CDR2 ANQGSEA. Sequenced material: peripheral blood. The sequence derives from a woman in her twenties or thirties with active or convalescent COVID-19. This sequence joins TRBV29-1 and TRBJ2-7; D perhaps matches TRBD2 (6 bases). The CDR3 spells CSVVGGFTYEQYF. The CDR3 bases are TGCAGCGTTGTGGGAGGATTTACCTACGAGCAGTACTTC.